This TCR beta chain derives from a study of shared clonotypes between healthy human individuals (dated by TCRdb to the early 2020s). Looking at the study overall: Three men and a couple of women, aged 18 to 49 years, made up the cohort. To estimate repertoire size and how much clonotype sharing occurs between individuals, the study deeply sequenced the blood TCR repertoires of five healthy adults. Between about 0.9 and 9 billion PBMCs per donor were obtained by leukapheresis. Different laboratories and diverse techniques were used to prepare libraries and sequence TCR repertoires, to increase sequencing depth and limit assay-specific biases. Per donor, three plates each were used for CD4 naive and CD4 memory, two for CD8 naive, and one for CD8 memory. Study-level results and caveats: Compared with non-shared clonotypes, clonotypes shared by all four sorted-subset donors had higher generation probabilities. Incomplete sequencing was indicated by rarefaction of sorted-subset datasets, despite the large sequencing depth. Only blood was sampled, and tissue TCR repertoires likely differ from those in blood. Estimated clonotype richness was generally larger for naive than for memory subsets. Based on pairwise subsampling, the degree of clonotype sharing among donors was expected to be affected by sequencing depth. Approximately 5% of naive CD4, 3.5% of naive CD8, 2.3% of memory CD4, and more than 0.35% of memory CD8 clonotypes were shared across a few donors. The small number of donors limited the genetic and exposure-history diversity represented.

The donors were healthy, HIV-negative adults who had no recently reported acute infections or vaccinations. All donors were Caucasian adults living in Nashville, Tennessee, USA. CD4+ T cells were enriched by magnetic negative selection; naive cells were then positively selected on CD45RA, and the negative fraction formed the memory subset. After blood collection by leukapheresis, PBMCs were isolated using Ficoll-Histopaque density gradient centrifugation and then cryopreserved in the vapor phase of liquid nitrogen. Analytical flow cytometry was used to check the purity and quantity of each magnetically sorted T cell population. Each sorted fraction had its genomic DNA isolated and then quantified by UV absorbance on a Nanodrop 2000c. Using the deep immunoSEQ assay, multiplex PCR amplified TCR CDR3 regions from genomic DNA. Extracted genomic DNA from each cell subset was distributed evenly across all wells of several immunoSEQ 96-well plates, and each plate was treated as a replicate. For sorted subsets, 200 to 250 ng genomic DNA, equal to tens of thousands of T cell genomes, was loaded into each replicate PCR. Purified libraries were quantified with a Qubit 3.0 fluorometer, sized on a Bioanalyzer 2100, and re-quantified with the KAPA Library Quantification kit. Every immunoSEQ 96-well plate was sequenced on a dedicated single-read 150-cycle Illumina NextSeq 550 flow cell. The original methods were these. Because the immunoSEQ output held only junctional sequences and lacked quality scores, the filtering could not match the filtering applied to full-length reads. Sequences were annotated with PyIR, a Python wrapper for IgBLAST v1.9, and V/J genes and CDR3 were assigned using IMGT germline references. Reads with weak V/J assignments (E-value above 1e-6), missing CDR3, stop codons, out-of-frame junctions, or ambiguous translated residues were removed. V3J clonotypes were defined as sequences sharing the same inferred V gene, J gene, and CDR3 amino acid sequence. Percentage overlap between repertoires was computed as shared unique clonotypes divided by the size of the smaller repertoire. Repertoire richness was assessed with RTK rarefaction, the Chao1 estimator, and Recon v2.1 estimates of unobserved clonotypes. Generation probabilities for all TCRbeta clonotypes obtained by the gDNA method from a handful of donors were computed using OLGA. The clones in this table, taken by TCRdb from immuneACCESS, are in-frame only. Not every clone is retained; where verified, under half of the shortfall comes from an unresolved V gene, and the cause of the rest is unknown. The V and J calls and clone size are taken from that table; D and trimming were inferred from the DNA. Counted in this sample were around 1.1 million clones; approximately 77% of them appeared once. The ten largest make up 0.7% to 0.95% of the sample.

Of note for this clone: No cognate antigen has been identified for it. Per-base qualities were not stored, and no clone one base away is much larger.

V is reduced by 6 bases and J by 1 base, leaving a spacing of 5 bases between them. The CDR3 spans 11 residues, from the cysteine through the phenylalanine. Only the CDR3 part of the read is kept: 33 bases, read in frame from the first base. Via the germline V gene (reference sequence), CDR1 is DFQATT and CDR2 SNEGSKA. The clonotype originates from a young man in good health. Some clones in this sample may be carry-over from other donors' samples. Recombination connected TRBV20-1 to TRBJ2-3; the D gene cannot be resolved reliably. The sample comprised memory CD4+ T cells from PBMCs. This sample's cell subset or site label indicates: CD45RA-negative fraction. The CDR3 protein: CSAMRTDTQYF. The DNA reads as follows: TGCAGTGCGATGCGCACAGATACGCAGTATTTT.